Presented here are 25 T cell receptor beta chains from one specimen sequenced in a study of blood T cell repertoires in COVID-19. Some clones are missing from TCRdb's copy, which holds only in-frame ones; the method was immunoSEQ multiplex PCR. The sample has 340,000 or so clones, roughly 87% seen once. The sample was peripheral blood. The receptors derive from a man aged 45-65 years with active or convalescent COVID-19.

In regard to this clone: The sample contains more than one DNA sequence encoding this CDR3. This rearrangement joins TRBV18 to TRBJ1-4, with D tentatively TRBD1 (6 bases). Between the trimmed V and J ends, which lost 3 bases and 4 bases, there was a span of 12 bases. Germline-derived CDR1 and CDR2 are KGHSH and LQKENI. The CDR3 consists of 15 residues. The CDR3 loop reads CASSPRTGSNEKLFF. CDR3 bases: TGTGCCAGCTCACCTCGTACAGGGAGTAATGAAAAACTGTTTTTT.

The V gene is TRBV10-3, the J gene TRBJ2-3; 9 nucleotides align to TRBD2. The CDR3 is made up of 16 amino acids. The ends lost 2 bases at V and 4 bases at J; junction bases unmatched: 7. The germline gives CDR1 ENHRY, CDR2 SYGVKD. The CDR3 DNA sequence: TGTGCCATCAGTGAGAGGCGGGGGGGAGACGCAGATACGCAGTATTTT. This sequence encodes CAISERRGGDADTQYF.

The chain employs TRBV5-4 and TRBJ1-1, with TRBD1 matching over 7 bases. Germline trimming cut 1 base from V and 6 bases from J; bases unmatched to any gene: 9. The CDR3 spans 15 residues. In germline, CDR1 is SGHNT, CDR2 YYREEE (reference sequence). This CDR3 reads CASSLPGQLNAEAFF. The CDR3 nucleotides read TGTGCCAGCAGCTTGCCGGGACAGCTTAACGCTGAAGCTTTCTTT.

The rearrangement links TRBV27 to TRBJ1-6; D gene uncertain. The CDR3 is 16 residues long. The germline V gene encodes CDR1 MNHEY and CDR2 SMNVEV (reference sequence). V was clipped by 5 bases and J by 0 bases, with 11 bases between them. CDR3 coding DNA: TGTGCCAGCAGTCACCGACGGAGCTCCTATAATTCACCCCTCCACTTT. This encodes CASSHRRSSYNSPLHF.

The chain is built from TRBV5-4 and TRBJ1-3; the D gene is possibly TRBD1 (5 bases). Trimming took off 4 bases at V and 5 bases at J, with 19 bases between the two ends. Per germline, CDR1 SGHNT and CDR2 YYREEE (reference sequence). The CDR3 runs 16 residues. CDR3: CASSPDPTEPRNTIYF. Written as DNA, the CDR3 is TGTGCCAGCAGCCCAGATCCGACAGAACCCAGAAACACCATATATTTT.

This clone was recorded once. The gene calls are TRBV5-1 and TRBJ2-5; 9 nucleotides line up with TRBD1. Germline loops: CDR1 SGHRS, CDR2 YFSETQ. V shed 4 bases and J 4 bases; nucleotides not matched to a gene: 5. The CDR3 is 14 amino acids. The CDR3 DNA follows: TGCGCCAGCAGCCCAAAGACAGGGGGAGAGACCCAGTACTTC. This encodes CASSPKTGGETQYF.

J is TRBJ1-1 and V is TRBV5-5; maybe TRBD1 (6 bases). Germline V CDR1 and CDR2: SGHKS, YYEKEE (reference sequence). This CDR3 spans 14 amino acids. V was shortened by 4 bases and J by 1 base, with 11 bases between the two germline ends. The DNA for the CDR3 is TGTGCCAGCAGCGGGGGACATTGGAACACTGAAGCTTTCTTT. This sequence encodes CASSGGHWNTEAFF.

Only one count was recorded for this clone. The chain recombines TRBV6-5 with TRBJ1-1, with 7 bases matching TRBD1. The CDR3 extends over 15 amino acids. CDR1 and CDR2 (germline): MNHEY, SVGAGI. The junction had 7 bases not matched to a gene; V was cut back by 6 bases and J by 0 bases. CDR3 nucleotides: TGTGCCAGCAGCTACACGACAGGGATGAACACTGAAGCTTTCTTT. Encoded protein: CASSYTTGMNTEAFF.

This chain joins TRBV14 and TRBJ1-6; perhaps TRBD1 as D (6 bases). Germline V CDR1 and CDR2: SGHDN, FVKESK. This CDR3 is 13 amino acids long. The V end was cut by 4 bases, the J end by 10 bases, with 11 bases between. CDR3 nucleotide sequence: TGTGCCAGCAGCCTAACAGGGATCTCACCCCTCCACTTT. As protein: CASSLTGISPLHF. The full variable domain, in which reference TRBV14 and TRBJ1-6 provide the parts outside the CDR3, is EAGVTQFPSHSVIEKGQTVTLRCDPISGHDNLYWYRRVMGKEIKFLLHFVKESKQDESGMPNNRFLAERTGGTYSTLKVQPAELEDSGVYFCASSLTGISPLHFGNGTRLTVT.

The table lists this clone with a few counts. The same CDR3 arises from other DNA sequences in this sample as well. The chain recombines TRBV7-9 with TRBJ2-1; D is perhaps TRBD2 (5 bases). Germline V gene sequence: CDR1 SEHNR, CDR2 FQNEAQ (reference sequence). The V end lost 6 bases, the J end lost 2 bases, and 8 bases lay between the germline ends. This CDR3 comprises 13 residues. The CDR3 bases are TGTGCCAGCAGTTCCGGGGCCTACAATGAGCAGTTCTTC. Its protein product is CASSSGAYNEQFF.

The chain is built from TRBV2 and TRBJ2-5, with 8 bases that match TRBD1. The trim removed 3 bases at V and 4 bases at J, leaving 7 bases unmatched. Germline loops: CDR1 SNHLY, CDR2 FYNNEI. This CDR3 has 15 amino acids. The CDR3 DNA sequence: TGTGCCAGCAGTGAGGCAGGGGGCATGAGAGAGACCCAGTACTTC. Protein sequence: CASSEAGGMRETQYF.

This chain uses TRBV7-9 with TRBJ1-2; D not resolved. From germline, CDR1 is SEHNR and CDR2 FQNEAQ (reference sequence). Trimming shortened V by 3 bases and J by 6 bases, and 11 bases separated the two germline ends. This CDR3 region has 13 residues. The CDR3 sequence is CASSLSAGNGYTF. The CDR3 nucleotides read TGTGCCAGCAGCTTGAGTGCGGGCAATGGCTACACCTTC.

V and J are TRBV5-4 and TRBJ2-7; 7 positions match TRBD1. CDR3 size: 14 residues. Trimming removed 4 bases from V and 3 bases from J; junction bases left unmatched: 7. Per the germline V gene, CDR1 is SGHNT and CDR2 is YYREEE (reference sequence). The CDR3: CASSVKTGSYEQYF. DNA of the CDR3: TGTGCCAGCAGCGTAAAGACAGGGAGCTACGAGCAGTACTTC. Combining the CDR3 with reference TRBV5-4 and TRBJ2-7 gives the whole variable domain ETGVTQSPTHLIKTRGQQVTLRCSSQSGHNTVSWYQQALGQGPQFIFQYYREEENGRGNFPPRFSGLQFPNYSSELNVNALELDDSALYLCASSVKTGSYEQYFGPGTRLTVT.

This chain links TRBV3-1 (or the pseudogene TRBV3-2) with TRBJ1-2, with a possible D match to TRBD1 (6 bases). The CDR3 is made up of 14 amino acids. Trimming shortened V by 1 base and J by 4 bases, and 10 bases separated the two germline ends. The germline CDR1 and CDR2 sequences are LGHDT and YNNKEL (reference sequence). The CDR3 sequence: CASSQVGGAYGYTF. The DNA of the CDR3 is TGTGCCAGCAGCCAAGTAGGGGGGGCCTATGGCTACACCTTC.

This clone was picked up one time. This rearrangement joins TRBV10-1 to TRBJ2-7; D might be TRBD1 (6 bases). Per germline, CDR1 WNHNN and CDR2 SYGVQD (reference sequence). V lost 2 bases, J lost 3 bases, and 32 bases lay in between. This CDR3 region has 21 residues. For the CDR3, the DNA is TGCGCCAGCAGTGAGCCGCCGGTTCTGGACAGCAGGGAAAGAAGCCTCTACGAGCAGTACTTC. Its protein is CASSEPPVLDSRERSLYEQYF.

The V and J genes are TRBV15 and TRBJ2-7; tentative D call: TRBD1 (6 bases). CDR3 length: 18 amino acids. CDR1 is LNHNV and CDR2 is YYDKDF in the germline V gene (reference sequence). V lost 0 bases and J 6 bases, leaving 24 bases between the germline ends. CDR3 DNA sequence: TGTGCCACCAGCAGAGATAGAGGTGTCTTTTTGGGGGCCCTCGAGCAGTACTTC. It specifies CATSRDRGVFLGALEQYF.

This chain links TRBV27 with TRBJ2-3, with 7 bases fitting TRBD2. CDR3 length equals 14 residues. With V trimmed by 10 bases and J by 0 bases, 7 bases remained unmatched. In germline, CDR1 is MNHEY, CDR2 SMNVEV (reference sequence). This CDR3 reads CATAAGISTDTQYF. Written as DNA, the CDR3 is TGTGCCACCGCAGCGGGGATTAGCACAGATACGCAGTATTTT.

This clone was recorded once. The gene calls are TRBV6-1 and TRBJ1-5, with 7 bases lining up with TRBD1. The trim removed 3 bases at V and 7 bases at J, leaving 9 bases unmatched. Germline assignment: CDR1 MNHNS and CDR2 SASEGT. This CDR3 spans 15 amino acids. CDR3 nucleotide sequence: TGTGCCAGCAGTGACAACAGGGGTTCAGGGCAGCCCCAGCATTTT. This encodes CASSDNRGSGQPQHF.

The genes are TRBV4-2 and TRBJ2-5; TRBD1 might be the D (7 bases). V was shortened by 4 bases and J by 2 bases, with 11 bases between the two germline ends. Germline CDR1 is LGHNA and CDR2 is YNFKEQ. CDR3 length: 14 amino acids. The CDR3 sequence is CASSRRGRQETQYF. Here the CDR3 DNA reads TGTGCCAGCAGCCGGAGGGGGCGGCAAGAGACCCAGTACTTC.

In this sample, this clone turned up once. The chain has TRBV7-9 and TRBJ1-3; D is perhaps TRBD1 (6 bases). The germline V and J ends were trimmed by 1 base and 2 bases, with 12 bases remaining between them. The length of the CDR3 is 16 residues. The germline V gene has CDR1 SEHNR and CDR2 FQNEAQ (reference sequence). DNA of the CDR3: TGTGCCAGCAGCTTAGTGTTTGGGACACCTGGAAACACCATATATTTT. Translation gives CASSLVFGTPGNTIYF.

The chain uses TRBV10-2 and TRBJ1-3, with a tentative D call TRBD1 (6 bases). The CDR3 covers 16 residues. The germline gives CDR1 WSHSY, CDR2 SAAADI. Trimming removed 2 bases at V and 2 bases at J, with 13 bases between. CDR3: CASSEPPTGPGNTIYF. In nucleotides, the CDR3 is TGCGCCAGCAGTGAGCCCCCAACAGGGCCTGGAAACACCATATATTTT.

The V and J genes are TRBV6-5 and TRBJ1-6; D is perhaps TRBD1 (6 bases). The V end was cut by 4 bases, the J end by 13 bases, with 17 bases between. Germline CDR1 and CDR2: MNHEY and SVGAGI. The CDR3 is 14 residues long. The CDR3 spells CASSSSGVKAPLHF. In nucleotides, the CDR3 is TGTGCCAGCAGTTCCTCAGGGGTAAAAGCGCCCCTCCACTTT.

V is TRBV11-2 and J is TRBJ2-7; 7 nucleotides align to TRBD1. The V segment lost 5 bases and the J segment 7 bases; nucleotides outside the gene matches: 5. Germline CDR1 reads SGHAT; CDR2 reads FQNNGV. The length of the CDR3 is 12 residues. The CDR3 here is CASSKGGREQYF. CDR3 in DNA: TGTGCCAGCAGCAAAGGGGGCCGAGAGCAGTACTTC. The variable domain in full, with the rest retrieved from reference TRBV11-2 and TRBJ2-7, is EAGVAQSPRYKIIEKRQSVAFWCNPISGHATLYWYQQILGQGPKLLIQFQNNGVVDDSQLPKDRFSAERLKGVDSTLKIQPAKLEDSAVYLCASSKGGREQYFGPGTRLTVT.

J is TRBJ1-5 and V is TRBV10-3; D remains ambiguous. V gave up 0 bases and J gave up 5 bases, with 11 bases separating them. The V gene's germline CDR1 is ENHRY and CDR2 SYGVKD. There are 15 residues in the CDR3. In DNA form, the CDR3 reads TGTGCCATCAGTGAGTCGATGGCGACACATCAGCCCCAGCATTTT. It yields the protein CAISESMATHQPQHF.

The chain recombines TRBV27 with TRBJ1-6, with D unclear. Trimming cost V 5 bases and J 3 bases, with 8 bases left between them. The CDR3 is 14 residues long. Per germline, CDR1 MNHEY and CDR2 SMNVEV (reference sequence). The CDR3 coding sequence is TGTGCCAGCAGTATCAGATTCTATAATTCACCCCTCCACTTT. Protein sequence: CASSIRFYNSPLHF.